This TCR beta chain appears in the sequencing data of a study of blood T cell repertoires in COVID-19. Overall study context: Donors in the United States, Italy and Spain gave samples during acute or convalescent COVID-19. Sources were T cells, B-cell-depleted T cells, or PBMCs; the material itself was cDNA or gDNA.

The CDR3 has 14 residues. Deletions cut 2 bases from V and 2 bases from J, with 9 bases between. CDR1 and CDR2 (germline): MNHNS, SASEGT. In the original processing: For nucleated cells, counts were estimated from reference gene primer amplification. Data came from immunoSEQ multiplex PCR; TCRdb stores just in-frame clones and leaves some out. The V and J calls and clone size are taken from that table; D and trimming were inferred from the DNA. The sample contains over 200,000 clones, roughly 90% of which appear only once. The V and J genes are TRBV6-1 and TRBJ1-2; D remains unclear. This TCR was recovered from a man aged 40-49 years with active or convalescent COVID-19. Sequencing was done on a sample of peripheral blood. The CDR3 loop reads CASSESTDNYGYTF. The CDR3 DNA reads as TGTGCCAGCAGTGAATCTACAGACAACTATGGCTACACCTTC.